The sequence of this T cell receptor (beta chain) was determined in a study of blood T cell repertoires in COVID-19. Authors' data handling: For nucleated cells, counts were estimated from reference gene primer amplification. TCRdb keeps only in-frame clones here, not all; method: immunoSEQ multiplex PCR. That table furnishes V, J and clone size, whereas the DNA furnished D and trimming. This table holds more than 150,000 clones, approximately 84% found once. The V gene's germline CDR1 is SGHTA and CDR2 FQGNSA. The CDR3 length is 17 residues. The trim removed 6 bases at V and 0 bases at J, leaving 6 bases unmatched. Recruitment covered over 20 US areas and drew participants whose ages spanned roughly 18 to 100 years. Cohort allocation depended upon clinical history that participants reported.

The chain combines TRBV7-2 with TRBJ2-4; 12 nucleotides agree with TRBD2. Specimen: PBMCs or T cells enriched from blood (not recorded which). This TCR came from a woman between 45 and 60 years old who had recovered from COVID-19. In DNA form, the CDR3 reads TGTGCCAGCAGTCCTCGGACTAGCGGGGTAGCCAAAAACATTCAGTACTTC. It is translated as CASSPRTSGVAKNIQYF.